The 18 T cell receptor beta chains presented below share a single source sample, sequenced in a study of blood T cell repertoires in COVID-19 (dated by TCRdb to 2018 to 2021). Libraries were built with the immunoSEQ multiplex PCR assay. Held by TCRdb, this immuneACCESS table contains in-frame sequences only and omits some clones. Under half of the omission traces to an unresolved V gene where checked; the cause of the rest is unknown. This sample gives 250,000 to 300,000 clones in total; 81% of them show up just once. The ten largest clones add up to 2.5% to 3.5% of the sample. Specimen: peripheral blood. All receptors come from an older woman with active or convalescent COVID-19.

Comment on this clone: Other DNA sequences in the sample encode the same CDR3. This sequence joins TRBV5-1 and TRBJ2-7, with 8 bases aligning to TRBD1. Germline V gives CDR1 SGHRS, CDR2 YFSETQ. Trimming removed 0 bases from V and 3 bases from J; junction bases left unmatched: 2. The CDR3 sequence is 14 residues long. CDR3 protein: CASSLGQGFYEQYF. Written as DNA, the CDR3 is TGCGCCAGCAGCTTGGGACAGGGGTTCTACGAGCAGTACTTC.

The chain combines TRBV19 with TRBJ1-1, with 8 bases aligning to TRBD1. With V trimmed by 5 bases and J by 3 bases, 5 bases remained unmatched. Germline CDR1 LNHDA, CDR2 SQIVND (reference sequence). The CDR3 loop spans 14 amino acids. The CDR3 reads CASSVRQGYTEAFF. CDR3 nucleotides: TGTGCCAGTAGTGTTCGACAGGGGTACACTGAAGCTTTCTTT.

The chain has TRBV4-2 and TRBJ2-5; 8 bases align to TRBD2. Trimming took 0 bases from V and 5 from J; bases not matched to a gene: 5. Per the germline V gene, CDR1 is LGHNA and CDR2 is YNFKEQ. This CDR3 has 15 amino acids. The CDR3 sequence: CASSQDRGGPETQYF. The CDR3 DNA is TGTGCCAGCAGCCAAGATCGGGGGGGGCCCGAGACCCAGTACTTC.

The chain has TRBV30 and TRBJ1-6; TRBD1 might be the D (5 bases). V lost 3 bases to trimming and J lost 5 bases, with 14 bases between them. Germline V gene sequence: CDR1 GTSNPN, CDR2 SVGIG (reference sequence). The CDR3 is made up of 15 amino acids. CDR3 sequence (DNA): TGTGCCTGGAGATTTGGGGGGGGGAATAATTCACCCCTCCACTTT. It codes for CAWRFGGGNNSPLHF.

This chain joins TRBV19 and TRBJ2-7; D might be TRBD2 (6 bases). Trimming shortened V by 0 bases and J by 3 bases, and 9 bases separated the two germline ends. The V gene's germline CDR1 is LNHDA and CDR2 SQIVND (reference sequence). The CDR3 has 14 residues. CDR3 coding DNA: TGTGCCAGTAGTATAGATCTCGGGGGCTACGAGCAGTACTTC. Protein product: CASSIDLGGYEQYF.

A word on this clone: This sample includes further DNA sequences coding for the same CDR3. The gene calls are TRBV6-5 and TRBJ2-5; no reliable D call. The V and J ends lost 0 bases and 1 base respectively, with 6 bases between them. There are 14 residues in the CDR3. Germline V CDR1 and CDR2: MNHEY, SVGAGI. Here the CDR3 reads CASSYSYSQETQYF. The CDR3 bases are TGTGCCAGCAGTTACTCTTACAGCCAAGAGACCCAGTACTTC.

V and J are TRBV29-1 and TRBJ2-3, with 10 nucleotides matching TRBD1. The CDR3 loop spans 14 amino acids. Germline V CDR1 and CDR2: SQVTM, ANQGSEA. V lost 3 bases and J lost 4; bases outside the gene matches: 4. Here the CDR3 reads CSVEVTGGSDTQYF. CDR3 coding DNA: TGCAGCGTTGAGGTGACAGGGGGCTCAGATACGCAGTATTTT.

CDR3 sequence (DNA): TGTGCCAGCAGCTTAGCGCCGGTTTCAGGGACAGGATCACCCCTCCACTTT. Its protein product is CASSLAPVSGTGSPLHF. J is TRBJ1-6 and V is TRBV7-2; 8 nucleotides match TRBD1. CDR3 length: 17 amino acids. Trimming at V came to 0 bases and at J to 10 bases, leaving 11 bases not matched to a gene. The V gene's germline CDR1 is SGHTA and CDR2 FQGNSA.

The chain couples TRBV5-6 to TRBJ2-5, with D perhaps matching TRBD2 (5 bases). Germline loops: CDR1 SGHDT, CDR2 YYEEEE. V lost 0 bases to trimming and J lost 5 bases, with 11 bases between them. The CDR3 covers 14 residues. Here the CDR3 reads CASSLELGRETQYF. DNA of the CDR3: TGTGCCAGCAGCTTGGAACTAGGTAGGGAGACCCAGTACTTC.

The J gene is TRBJ2-5, the V gene TRBV11-3; 8 positions match TRBD2. This CDR3 is 16 amino acids long. Per the germline V gene, CDR1 is SGHNT and CDR2 is YENEEA. The V and J ends lost 1 base and 1 base, in that order; junction bases with no gene match: 5. The CDR3 reads CASSLGLAGIQETQYF. Here the CDR3 DNA reads TGTGCCAGCAGCTTAGGGCTAGCGGGTATCCAAGAGACCCAGTACTTC.

The chain uses TRBV7-8 and TRBJ2-3, with 12 nucleotides matching TRBD2. Trimming removed 6 bases from V and 1 base from J; junction bases left unmatched: 5. The CDR3 has 16 amino acids. Germline V CDR1 and CDR2: SGHVS, FQNEAQ. This chain's CDR3 is CASRAWTSGGTDTQYF. Written as DNA, the CDR3 is TGTGCCAGCAGAGCATGGACTAGCGGGGGCACAGATACGCAGTATTTT.

The CDR3 loop reads CASSPQTGGAYGYTF. In DNA form, the CDR3 reads TGTGCCAGCAGCCCCCAAACAGGGGGGGCCTATGGCTACACCTTC. The rearrangement uses TRBV6-4 and TRBJ1-2, with 8 bases aligning to TRBD1. Germline V gene data show CDR1 as MRHNA and CDR2 as SNTAGT. V lost 6 bases to trimming and J lost 4 bases; unmatched junction nucleotides: 10. The CDR3 totals 15 residues.

This chain connects TRBV28 to TRBJ2-1, with D possibly TRBD1 on 6 matching bases. CDR3 length: 14 amino acids. In germline, CDR1 is MDHEN, CDR2 SYDVKM. The ends were cut back, 3 bases at V and 2 bases at J, with 8 bases in the middle. The CDR3 DNA sequence: TGTGCCAGCAGTTTGGCAGGGGCCTACAATGAGCAGTTCTTC. The encoded protein is CASSLAGAYNEQFF.

This clone was seen just once. The chain carries TRBV14 and TRBJ1-4; no reliable D call. The ends were cut back, 4 bases at V and 13 bases at J, with 10 bases in the middle. There are 11 residues in the CDR3. Germline V gene sequence: CDR1 SGHDN, CDR2 FVKESK. The CDR3 loop is CASSRGVRLFF. In DNA, the CDR3 is TGTGCCAGCAGCCGCGGGGTGCGACTGTTTTTT.

The chain uses TRBV7-6 and TRBJ2-7, with 7 bases matching TRBD1. The J segment lost 3 bases and the V segment lost 0 bases, leaving 5 bases of the junction unmatched. The CDR3 runs to 15 residues. Germline V CDR1 and CDR2: SGHVS, FNYEAQ. The CDR3 DNA sequence: TGTGCCAGCAGCTTAGCCCAGGGGGTAAGCTACGAGCAGTACTTC. This translates into CASSLAQGVSYEQYF.

Written as DNA, the CDR3 is TGTGCCAGCAGTGAATGGGGGGCTGAAGCTTTCTTT. Translation: CASSEWGAEAFF. This rearrangement joins TRBV25-1 to TRBJ1-1; D is perhaps TRBD1 (5 bases). V lost 1 base and J 6 bases, leaving 6 bases between the germline ends. The CDR3 is made up of 12 amino acids. In germline, CDR1 is MGHDK, CDR2 SYGVNS.

The chain links TRBV27 to TRBJ2-2; tentative D call: TRBD1 (6 bases). The CDR3 contains 14 residues. Per the germline V gene, CDR1 is MNHEY and CDR2 is SMNVEV (reference sequence). The V end was cut by 6 bases, the J end by 3 bases, with 11 bases between. CDR3 loop: CASRMQGYTGELFF. The CDR3 region has the DNA TGTGCCAGCAGGATGCAGGGGTACACCGGGGAGCTGTTTTTT.

The genes are TRBV7-2 and TRBJ2-7; TRBD1 aligns across 8 bases. Germline values: CDR1 SGHTA, CDR2 FQGNSA. The CDR3 covers 16 residues. The ends lost 2 bases at V and 4 bases at J; junction bases unmatched: 10. CDR3 coding DNA: TGTGCCAGCAGCTTAACCGCGGACAGGGTTGCATACGAGCAGTACTTC. Translating it yields CASSLTADRVAYEQYF. Drawing the rest from reference TRBV7-2 and TRBJ2-7, the complete variable domain is GAGVSQSPSNKVTEKGKDVELRCDPISGHTALYWYRQSLGQGLEFLIYFQGNSAPDKSGLPSDRFSAERTGGSVSTLTIQRTQQEDSAVYLCASSLTADRVAYEQYFGPGTRLTVT.